This T cell receptor beta chain was sequenced in a study of T cell changes during pregnancy in multiple sclerosis. Some clones are missing from TCRdb's copy, which holds only in-frame ones; the method was immunoSEQ multiplex PCR. The table lists 45,000 to 55,000 clones, about 92% of them singletons, with about 0.94% in the top ten. The receptor was isolated from a female donor in good health, enrolled as a control in a pregnancy study. The sequences come from CD4+ T cells from peripheral blood mononuclear cells, collected in the second trimester of pregnancy.

The CDR3 sequence is CASSRGPLSYEQYF. The CDR3 DNA follows: TGTGCCAGCAGCCGCGGGCCTCTATCCTACGAGCAGTACTTC. J is TRBJ2-7 and V is TRBV7-6; the D gene is possibly TRBD2 (5 bases). CDR1 and CDR2 (germline): SGHVS, FNYEAQ. V lost 5 bases and J lost 1, with 12 bases in between. The CDR3 is 14 residues long.